The TCR beta chain under discussion was sequenced for a study of regulatory T cells in long-lasting Graves disease. Study outcomes and limitations: New patients shared more than 950 public clonotypes, and persistent patients shared more, with 2,741. Samples came from peripheral blood alone, without thyroid tissue.

HTBI primers from iRepertoire and Arm-PCR of CDR3 regions yielded the TCR beta libraries. TCRdb fed the multiplex PCR reads into MiXCR, producing one record per CDR3 protein. This table has about 400,000 distinct CDR3 sequences, around 21% appearing once. This clonotype has a count of ten or more. The antigen remains unidentified. The sample's time point: persistent/refractory GD, antithyroid drugs over 5 years with positive TRAb. The TCR library was made from RNA extracted from PBMCs. This specimen consisted of peripheral blood mononuclear cells (PBMCs), obtained when the disease was refractory, from a patient treated with antithyroid drugs. The TCR sequence derives from a female donor with Graves disease.

This CDR3 is CASSQQGGNSPLHF. In DNA form, the CDR3 reads TGTGCCAGCAGCCAACAGGGGGGTAATTCACCCCTCCACTTT. This chain links TRBV12-3 or TRBV12-4 with TRBJ1-6; 8 bases fit TRBD1. CDR3 length equals 14 residues. Trimming at V came to 6 bases and at J to 6 bases, leaving 4 bases not matched to a gene.